These 15 T cell receptor beta chains were all obtained from the same sample, sequenced in a study of shared clonotypes between healthy human individuals. Terminally differentiated effector memory CD45RA+ cells were left out of the naive CD8 fraction, which was CD45RO-negative and positively selected for CCR7. Sequenced by immunoSEQ multiplex PCR; TCRdb stores in-frame clones only, minus some. The repertoire holds some 2 million clones, with roughly 95% as singletons. Sequenced: naive CD8+ T cells sorted from blood. The receptors were gathered from a man aged 18 to 35 in good health.

The chain couples TRBV5-6 to TRBJ2-1; the match to TRBD2 covers 12 bases. The CDR3 is 15 residues long. Germline CDR1 reads SGHDT; CDR2 reads YYEEEE. J lost 8 bases, V lost 5 bases, and 8 bases had no gene match. The CDR3 DNA sequence: TGTGCCAGCAGGTTACTAGCGGGGGGACCTGATGAGCAGTTCTTC. It translates to CASRLLAGGPDEQFF.

The count of this clone is one. CDR3 amino acids: CASSFTSGGYNEQFF. The CDR3, as DNA: TGTGCCAGCAGCTTCACTAGCGGGGGCTACAATGAGCAGTTCTTC. The chain joins TRBV7-3 to TRBJ2-1; TRBD2 aligns across 11 bases. CDR3 length: 15 residues. The V gene's germline CDR1 is SGHTA and CDR2 FQGTGA. Trimming cost V 3 bases and J 3 bases; bases outside gene matches: 1. The variable domain in full, completed from reference TRBV7-3 and TRBJ2-1, reads GAGVSQTPSNKVTEKGKYVELRCDPISGHTALYWYRQSLGQGPEFLIYFQGTGAADDSGLPNDRFFAVRPEGSVSTLKIQRTERGDSAVYLCASSFTSGGYNEQFFGPGTRLTVL.

Points on this clone: The same CDR3 arises from other DNA sequences in this sample as well. This chain uses TRBV6-6 with TRBJ1-5; D remains ambiguous. This CDR3 comprises 13 residues. V lost 6 bases and J lost 2, with 8 bases in between. Germline V gene sequence: CDR1 MNHNY, CDR2 SVGAGI (reference sequence). The CDR3 is CASSPGGNQPQHF. The CDR3 DNA follows: TGTGCCAGCAGCCCAGGAGGCAATCAGCCCCAGCATTTT.

CDR3: CASSLGTGGIDEKLFF. The DNA of the CDR3 is TGTGCCAGCAGCTTAGGGACAGGGGGCATTGATGAAAAACTGTTTTTT. The V call is TRBV7-6, the J call TRBJ1-4, with 11 bases identical to TRBD1. Trimming took 1 base from V and 6 from J; bases not matched to a gene: 4. Per the germline V gene, CDR1 is SGHVS and CDR2 is FNYEAQ. The CDR3 is 16 residues long.

The sample holds a few counts of this clone. The V call is TRBV9, the J call TRBJ1-1, with TRBD1 as a possible D gene (5 bases). This CDR3 has 14 residues. Germline V lookup: CDR1 SGDLS, CDR2 YYNGEE. V was shortened by 3 bases and J by 7 bases, with 16 bases between the two germline ends. The CDR3 reads CASSALGGMGEAFF. The CDR3 DNA sequence: TGTGCCAGCAGCGCCTTGGGGGGAATGGGTGAAGCTTTCTTT.

This clone showed up just a few times. The genes are TRBV7-2 and TRBJ2-7; perhaps TRBD1 as D (7 bases). The CDR3 is 16 amino acids. With 0 bases removed from V and 0 bases from J, the gap between germline ends came to 12 bases. Germline CDR1 and CDR2: SGHTA and FQGNSA. CDR3 protein: CASSLASGGSSYEQYF. The CDR3 coding sequence is TGTGCCAGCAGCTTAGCCTCAGGGGGGAGCTCCTACGAGCAGTACTTC.

The chain joins TRBV11-2 to TRBJ2-5; weak D call: TRBD1 (5 bases). The germline V gene encodes CDR1 SGHAT and CDR2 FQNNGV. This CDR3 is 14 amino acids long. V dropped 1 base and J dropped 5 bases, with 11 bases sitting between them. The CDR3 spells CASSLVAGMETQYF. The CDR3 DNA sequence: TGTGCCAGCAGCTTAGTGGCAGGGATGGAGACCCAGTACTTC.

There are a few counts of this clone. V usage is TRBV4-1 and J usage is TRBJ1-1; D is undetermined. This CDR3 contains 14 residues. The V end was cut by 3 bases, the J end by 3 bases, with 11 bases between. Germline loops: CDR1 MGHRA, CDR2 YSYEKL. CDR3 DNA sequence: TGCGCCAGCAGCCAGGTGATTGGGGACACTGAAGCTTTCTTT. Its translation is CASSQVIGDTEAFF.

The genes are TRBV4-1 and TRBJ1-5; no clear D. Per germline, CDR1 MGHRA and CDR2 YSYEKL. V was cut by 2 bases and J by 4 bases, with 15 bases left in between. The CDR3 runs 16 residues. CDR3 coding DNA: TGCGCCAGCAGCCAACTGGACTGGGGAGGGAATCAGCCCCAGCATTTT. Translation: CASSQLDWGGNQPQHF.

CDR3 amino acids: CASTRDILTYEQYF. CDR3 sequence (DNA): TGTGCCAGCACGAGGGACATACTAACCTACGAGCAGTACTTC. The V and J genes are TRBV6-1 and TRBJ2-7; a weak D match, TRBD1 (6 bases). The CDR3 is made up of 14 amino acids. The V end lost 7 bases, the J end lost 2 bases, and 15 bases lay between the germline ends. Germline-derived CDR1 and CDR2 are MNHNS and SASEGT.

The rearrangement joins TRBV10-2 to TRBJ2-3; the D gene is possibly TRBD2 (6 bases). V was pared by 2 bases and J by 6 bases, with 18 bases between. The CDR3 totals 16 residues. Germline V lookup: CDR1 WSHSY, CDR2 SAAADI. CDR3 amino acids: CASSEPRDSSGDTQYF. Written as DNA, the CDR3 is TGCGCCAGCAGTGAGCCCAGGGACTCGTCGGGGGATACGCAGTATTTT.

This CDR3 is CATSRLQEAGVETQYF. The CDR3 region has the DNA TGTGCCACCAGCAGACTGCAGGAAGCGGGGGTGGAGACCCAGTACTTC. The chain recombines TRBV15 with TRBJ2-5, with 8 bases that match TRBD2. Germline-derived CDR1 and CDR2 are LNHNV and YYDKDF (reference sequence). CDR3 length equals 16 residues. Trimming took 2 bases from V and 5 from J; bases not matched to a gene: 10.

This clone was observed once. The rearrangement joins TRBV5-6 to TRBJ1-5, with D hard to call. Trimming cost V 5 bases and J 6 bases, with 15 bases left between them. The germline CDR1 and CDR2 sequences are SGHDT and YYEEEE. The CDR3 has 14 residues. The CDR3 DNA reads as TGTGCCAGCAGTCAACAATGGGATTCTCAGCCCCAGCATTTT. It translates to CASSQQWDSQPQHF. Based on the CDR3 plus reference TRBV5-6 and TRBJ1-5, the full variable domain is DAGVTQSPTHLIKTRGQQVTLRCSPKSGHDTVSWYQQALGQGPQFIFQYYEEEERQRGNFPDRFSGHQFPNYSSELNVNALLLGDSALYLCASSQQWDSQPQHFGDGTRLSIL.

The table lists this clone with a count of one. The chain uses TRBV6-6 and TRBJ2-7, with 7 bases identical to TRBD1. CDR1 is MNHNY and CDR2 is SVGAGI in the germline V gene (reference sequence). V dropped 6 bases and J dropped 2; count of bases not matched to a gene: 10. The CDR3 length is 15 residues. CDR3 sequence: CASRTDGQDPYEQYF. CDR3 in DNA: TGTGCCAGCAGGACCGATGGACAGGATCCCTACGAGCAGTACTTC.

The rearrangement joins TRBV28 to TRBJ2-3; TRBD1 aligns across 7 bases. Germline V gives CDR1 MDHEN, CDR2 SYDVKM. V dropped 5 bases and J dropped 1; count of bases not matched to a gene: 6. CDR3 length: 15 amino acids. DNA of the CDR3: TGTGCCAGCAGTATCCTAACAGGGGGCACAGATACGCAGTATTTT. It encodes CASSILTGGTDTQYF.